The 26 T cell receptor beta chains in this list originate from one sample, sequenced in a study of CD8 T cells in ankylosing spondylitis. MiXCR, run by TCRdb on the 5' RACE reads, gives a single entry per CDR3 protein. The table lists approximately 350,000 distinct CDR3 sequences, around 15% of them singletons. Sample: blood, either unsorted or a sorted T cell fraction (not recorded which). The receptors stem from a male donor with ankylosing spondylitis or in good health (not recorded which).

This clonotype was seen more than once but under ten times. The chain carries TRBV18 and TRBJ2-3; D remains unclear. Trimming stripped 0 bases from V and 14 bases from J, with 12 bases between. CDR3 length equals 12 residues. The germline CDR1 and CDR2 sequences are KGHSH and LQKENI. CDR3 DNA: TGTGCCAGCTCACCACCGGCGGCGGCCCGGTATTTT. Residues: CASSPPAAARYF.

V usage is TRBV4-1 and J usage is TRBJ2-7; TRBD1 matches 8 bases. V lost 3 bases to trimming and J lost 5 bases; unmatched junction nucleotides: 9. The CDR3 spans 15 residues. Germline CDR1 MGHRA, CDR2 YSYEKL. CDR3 amino acids: CASSHPWTGIHEQYF. The CDR3, as DNA: TGCGCCAGCAGCCACCCCTGGACAGGGATCCACGAGCAGTACTTC.

This clonotype occurred a few times. The J gene is TRBJ1-1, the V gene TRBV12-3 or TRBV12-4, with 7 bases fitting TRBD1. This CDR3 comprises 15 residues. V lost 6 bases, J lost 4 bases, and 11 bases stayed unmatched. The CDR3 protein is CASRPGQRSITEAFF. The CDR3 DNA reads as TGTGCCAGCAGGCCGGGACAGAGATCGATCACTGAAGCTTTCTTT.

The rearrangement joins TRBV5-6 to TRBJ2-3, with 13 bases identical to TRBD2. J gave up 0 bases and V 3 bases, and 1 base lay outside the gene matches. The CDR3 sequence is 16 residues long. Germline V gene sequence: CDR1 SGHDT, CDR2 YYEEEE. The chain's CDR3 is CASSWGLAGSTDTQYF. The CDR3 coding sequence is TGTGCCAGCAGCTGGGGACTAGCGGGGAGCACAGATACGCAGTATTTT.

V and J are TRBV3-1 and TRBJ2-1, with TRBD2 identical over 7 bases. The CDR3 extends over 14 amino acids. Germline CDR1 and CDR2: LGHDT and YNNKEL (reference sequence). V was pared by 4 bases and J by 5 bases, with 5 bases of the junction left unmatched. CDR3 nucleotides: TGTGCCAGCAGCCCCCGGGGACTAAACAATGAGCAGTTCTTC. It is translated as CASSPRGLNNEQFF.

This clonotype was observed a handful of times. The chain joins TRBV18 to TRBJ2-4; a weak D match, TRBD2 (6 bases). Germline V gives CDR1 KGHSH, CDR2 LQKENI. V was cut by 5 bases and J by 4 bases, with 9 bases left in between. This CDR3 contains 13 residues. This CDR3 reads CASSVGGKNIQYF. CDR3 nucleotide sequence: TGTGCCAGCTCAGTCGGAGGGAAAAACATTCAGTACTTC.

V gene TRBV29-1 combines with J gene TRBJ1-1; 7 nucleotides line up with TRBD1. After removal of 7 bases from V and 8 bases from J, the junction contained 10 bases not matched to a gene. Looked up from germline, CDR1 is SQVTM and CDR2 is ANQGSEA. The CDR3 consists of 12 residues. CDR3: CSGTRQGSEAFF. The CDR3 DNA reads as TGCAGCGGGACTAGACAGGGATCCGAAGCTTTCTTT. Complete variable domain (other parts from reference TRBV29-1 and TRBJ1-1): SAVISQKPSRDICQRGTSLTIQCQVDSQVTMMFWYRQQPGQSLTLIATANQGSEATYESGFVIDKFPISRPNLTFSTLTVSNMSPEDSSIYLCSGTRQGSEAFFGQGTRLTVV.

This clonotype has only a few counts. The chain links TRBV7-9 to TRBJ2-2; the D is unclear. Germline values: CDR1 SEHNR, CDR2 FQNEAQ (reference sequence). V lost 1 base and J 6 bases, leaving 3 bases between the germline ends. There are 12 residues in the CDR3. The CDR3 nucleotides are TGTGCCAGCAGCTTAGAATCCGGGGAGCTGTTTTTT. This translates into CASSLESGELFF. Filled out from reference TRBV7-9 and TRBJ2-2, the complete variable domain reads DTGVSQNPRHKITKRGQNVTFRCDPISEHNRLYWYRQTLGQGPEFLTYFQNEAQLEKSRLLSDRFSAERPKGSFSTLEIQRTEQGDSAMYLCASSLESGELFFGEGSRLTVL.

This clonotype showed up just a few times. The chain has TRBV6-2 or TRBV6-3 and TRBJ2-7; 8 bases are shared with TRBD2. The trim removed 5 bases at V and 3 bases at J, leaving 15 bases unmatched. This CDR3 contains 17 residues. Germline CDR1 reads MNHEY; CDR2 reads SVGEGT. This CDR3 is CASSLISGTRLIYEQYF. The CDR3 DNA follows: TGTGCCAGCAGTCTAATTAGCGGGACAAGACTAATCTACGAGCAGTACTTC.

The chain combines TRBV5-1 with TRBJ2-7; D call uncertain. This CDR3 is built from 15 residues. V was pared by 0 bases and J by 3 bases, with 13 bases between. CDR1 SGHRS and CDR2 YFSETQ come from the germline V gene. CDR3 coding DNA: TGCGCCAGCAGCTTGGGATGGGCAGCAATCTACGAGCAGTACTTC. It is translated as CASSLGWAAIYEQYF.

In its sample, this clonotype was seen a few times. The rearrangement joins TRBV7-8 to TRBJ1-5; D is uncertain. The CDR3 runs 15 residues. Germline CDR1 reads SGHVS; CDR2 reads FQNEAQ. V was trimmed by 2 bases and J by 0 bases, leaving 8 bases between them. CDR3 in amino acids: CASSLFGDSNQPQHF. The CDR3 region has the DNA TGTGCCAGCAGCTTATTTGGGGATAGCAATCAGCCCCAGCATTTT.

The CDR3 region has the DNA TGCAGTGCTAGCGGGAGGTCCGAGACCCAGTACTTC. Translating gives CSASGRSETQYF. The chain combines TRBV20-1 with TRBJ2-5, with 7 bases identical to TRBD2. Germline CDR1 and CDR2: DFQATT and SNEGSKA (reference sequence). This CDR3 has 12 amino acids. Trimming at V came to 3 bases and at J to 5 bases, leaving 3 bases not matched to a gene.

The chain couples TRBV9 to TRBJ2-3; tentative D call: TRBD1 (6 bases). With 4 bases removed from V and 4 bases from J, the gap between germline ends came to 13 bases. Germline CDR1 is SGDLS and CDR2 is YYNGEE. This CDR3 has 14 amino acids. CDR3: CASSQWGLADTQYF. CDR3 in DNA: TGTGCCAGCAGCCAATGGGGGCTCGCAGATACGCAGTATTTT.

This clonotype appeared many times. The chain recombines TRBV5-1 with TRBJ2-3, with D perhaps TRBD2 (6 bases). This CDR3 region has 16 residues. Per the germline V gene, CDR1 is SGHRS and CDR2 is YFSETQ. Trimming took off 4 bases at V and 1 base at J, with 16 bases between the two ends. CDR3 bases: TGCGCCAGCAGCAAGGGTGGCGGGGCCCGCACAGATACGCAGTATTTT. Translated, it gives CASSKGGGARTDTQYF.

This clonotype has only a few counts. V gene TRBV3-1 combines with J gene TRBJ1-1, with 8 bases that match TRBD1. Losses at the gene ends were 6 bases for V and 10 bases for J; bases not matched to a gene: 7. This CDR3 spans 12 amino acids. Germline assignment: CDR1 LGHDT and CDR2 YNNKEL (reference sequence). CDR3 bases: TGTGCCAGCAGTTTCGGACAGGGATCAGCTTTCTTT. This codes for CASSFGQGSAFF. Using reference TRBV3-1 and TRBJ1-1 for the parts outside the CDR3, the full variable domain is DTAVSQTPKYLVTQMGNDKSIKCEQNLGHDTMYWYKQDSKKFLKIMFSYNNKELIINETVPNRFSPKSPDKAHLNLHINSLELGDSAVYFCASSFGQGSAFFGQGTRLTVV.

This chain joins TRBV3-1 and TRBJ2-1; the match to TRBD2 covers 7 bases. Germline values: CDR1 LGHDT, CDR2 YNNKEL (reference sequence). With V trimmed by 0 bases and J by 2 bases, 7 bases remained unmatched. The CDR3 loop spans 17 amino acids. CDR3 sequence reads: CASSQDYSLAAYNEQFF. The CDR3 nucleotides are TGTGCCAGCAGCCAAGATTACTCGCTAGCGGCCTACAATGAGCAGTTCTTC.

V usage is TRBV19 and J usage is TRBJ2-1, with a tentative D call TRBD2 (7 bases). This CDR3 has 13 amino acids. Germline values: CDR1 LNHDA, CDR2 SQIVND (reference sequence). V lost 11 bases to trimming and J lost 7 bases, with 18 bases between them. The CDR3 coding sequence is TGTGCCTCGAGGGGGGGCGCGTCGAATGAGCAGTTCTTC. As protein: CASRGGASNEQFF.

The table lists this clonotype with many counts. V and J are TRBV9 and TRBJ1-5, with D hard to call. Germline V gives CDR1 SGDLS, CDR2 YYNGEE. This CDR3 is built from 14 residues. Trimming stripped 3 bases from V and 6 bases from J, with 13 bases between. The CDR3 sequence: CASSADPSVQPQHF. DNA of the CDR3: TGTGCCAGCAGCGCCGATCCCAGTGTTCAGCCCCAGCATTTT.

This clonotype has just a few counts. This sequence joins TRBV10-3 and TRBJ2-7, with 7 bases lining up with TRBD1. Germline trimming cut 5 bases from V and 4 bases from J; bases unmatched to any gene: 8. Germline-derived CDR1 and CDR2 are ENHRY and SYGVKD. CDR3 length equals 14 residues. The CDR3 loop reads CAISPGQLGYEQYF. The CDR3 nucleotides read TGTGCCATCAGTCCGGGACAGTTGGGATACGAGCAGTACTTC.

The J gene is TRBJ2-3, the V gene TRBV27; the D is unclear. The CDR3 has 15 amino acids. V gave up 5 bases and J gave up 2 bases, with 14 bases separating them. Germline V CDR1 and CDR2: MNHEY, SMNVEV (reference sequence). CDR3 sequence (DNA): TGTGCCAGCAGTGGTAGGATGGAGAACACAGATACGCAGTATTTT. Amino acid sequence: CASSGRMENTDTQYF.

This clonotype was detected only a few times. This chain uses TRBV5-1 with TRBJ1-1; 7 nucleotides line up with TRBD1. Losses at the gene ends were 5 bases for V and 0 bases for J; bases not matched to a gene: 7. The CDR3 totals 15 residues. CDR1 and CDR2 (germline): SGHRS, YFSETQ. The DNA for the CDR3 is TGCGCCAGCAGAGGGGGCGGGTTAATGAACACTGAAGCTTTCTTT. Translating gives CASRGGGLMNTEAFF. The variable domain in full, completed from reference TRBV5-1 and TRBJ1-1, reads KAGVTQTPRYLIKTRGQQVTLSCSPISGHRSVSWYQQTPGQGLQFLFEYFSETQRNKGNFPGRFSGRQFSNSRSEMNVSTLELGDSALYLCASRGGGLMNTEAFFGQGTRLTVV.

This chain joins TRBV3-1 and TRBJ1-1, with D possibly TRBD1 on 6 matching bases. Trimming took off 1 base at V and 4 bases at J, with 13 bases between the two ends. Germline-derived CDR1 and CDR2 are LGHDT and YNNKEL (reference sequence). The CDR3 has 15 amino acids. CDR3 amino acids: CASSQVNRVSTEAFF. Written as DNA, the CDR3 is TGTGCCAGCAGCCAAGTTAACAGGGTGAGCACTGAAGCTTTCTTT.

The rearrangement uses TRBV10-3 and TRBJ2-2; no firm D call. The CDR3 loop spans 15 amino acids. CDR1 is ENHRY, CDR2 SYGVKD, per germline. Trimming removed 3 bases at V and 0 bases at J, with 8 bases between. CDR3 protein: CAISDMVSNTGELFF. In nucleotides, the CDR3 is TGTGCCATCAGTGACATGGTTTCGAACACCGGGGAGCTGTTTTTT.

This clonotype was observed a few times. This chain links TRBV12-3 or TRBV12-4 with TRBJ2-5, with D unresolved. The CDR3 spans 11 residues. Trimming shortened V by 7 bases and J by 5 bases, and 8 bases separated the two germline ends. DNA of the CDR3: TGTGCCAGCACCGTCTTGGAGACCCAGTACTTC. Residues: CASTVLETQYF.

This clonotype was recorded once. The junction shows a germline mismatch at one end, possibly a read error. CDR3 nucleotide sequence: TGCGCCAGCACCGGGACTAGCGGGAGTAACATTGAGTACTTC. Amino acids: CASTGTSGSNIEYF. The V and J genes are TRBV10-2 and TRBJ2-4; 14 bases are shared with TRBD2. Germline CDR1 is WSHSY and CDR2 is SAAADI. The CDR3 extends over 14 amino acids.

The V gene is TRBV18, the J gene TRBJ2-7; maybe TRBD1 (6 bases). The V end was cut by 4 bases, the J end by 3 bases, with 13 bases between. The CDR3 extends over 14 amino acids. Per the germline V gene, CDR1 is KGHSH and CDR2 is LQKENI. DNA of the CDR3: TGTGCCAGCTCACAACCGGGACACCGCTACGAGCAGTACTTC. Translation gives CASSQPGHRYEQYF.